The T cell receptor beta chain described here comes from a study of PD-1 blockade in mismatch repair-deficient tumors. General observations from the study: Rapid post-treatment expansion, then contraction, generally preceding radiologic response, marked tumor-resident clones.

TCRdb's table, derived via immunoSEQ multiplex PCR, lists solely in-frame clones and lacks some. This sample has roughly 38,000 clones, with over 80% found just once. Germline CDR1 is SGHTS and CDR2 is YDEGEE. The CDR3 has 16 amino acids. J gave up 4 bases and V 4 bases, and 12 bases lay outside the gene matches. A note on this clone: The antigen is undetermined.

V and J are TRBV5-8 and TRBJ2-5, with 8 bases lining up with TRBD1. The source of this sequence is an adult with mismatch repair-deficient cancer. The source was PBMCs, collected roughly 39 weeks after starting pembrolizumab. The CDR3, as DNA: TGTGCCAGCAGCAAAGGACAGGGAGTGATTTTAGAGACCCAGTACTTC. Its translation: CASSKGQGVILETQYF.